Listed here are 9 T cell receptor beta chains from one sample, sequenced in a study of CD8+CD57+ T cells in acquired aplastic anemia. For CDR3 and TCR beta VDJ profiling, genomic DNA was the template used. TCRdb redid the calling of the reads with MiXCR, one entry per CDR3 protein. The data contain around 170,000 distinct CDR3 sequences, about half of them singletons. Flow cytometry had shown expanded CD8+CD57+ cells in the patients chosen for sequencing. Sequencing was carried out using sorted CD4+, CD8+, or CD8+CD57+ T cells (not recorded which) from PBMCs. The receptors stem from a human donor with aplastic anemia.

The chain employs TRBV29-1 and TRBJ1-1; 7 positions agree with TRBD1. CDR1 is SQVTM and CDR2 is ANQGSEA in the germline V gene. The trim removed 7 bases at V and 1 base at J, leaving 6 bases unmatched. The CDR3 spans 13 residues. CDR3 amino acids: CSDQGTENTEAFF. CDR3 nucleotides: TGCAGCGACCAGGGGACAGAGAACACTGAAGCTTTCTTT.

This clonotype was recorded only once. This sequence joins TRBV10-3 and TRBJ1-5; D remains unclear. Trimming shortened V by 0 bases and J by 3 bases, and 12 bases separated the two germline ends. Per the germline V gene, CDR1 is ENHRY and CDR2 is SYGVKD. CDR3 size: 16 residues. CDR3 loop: CAISESIGLINQPQHF. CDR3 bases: TGTGCCATCAGTGAGTCCATAGGGCTAATCAATCAGCCCCAGCATTTT.

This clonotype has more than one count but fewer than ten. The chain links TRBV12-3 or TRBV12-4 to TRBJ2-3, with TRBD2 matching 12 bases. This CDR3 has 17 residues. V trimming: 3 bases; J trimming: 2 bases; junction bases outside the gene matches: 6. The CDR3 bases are TGTGCCAGCAGTTTGCGACGGACTAGCGGGAACACAGATACGCAGTATTTT. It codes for CASSLRRTSGNTDTQYF.

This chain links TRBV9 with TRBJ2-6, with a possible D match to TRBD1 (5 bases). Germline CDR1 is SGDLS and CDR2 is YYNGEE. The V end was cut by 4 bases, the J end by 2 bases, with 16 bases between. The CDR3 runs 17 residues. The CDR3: CASSLRGRIAGANVLTF. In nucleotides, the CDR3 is TGTGCCAGCAGCCTAAGGGGCAGGATTGCTGGGGCCAACGTCCTGACTTTC.

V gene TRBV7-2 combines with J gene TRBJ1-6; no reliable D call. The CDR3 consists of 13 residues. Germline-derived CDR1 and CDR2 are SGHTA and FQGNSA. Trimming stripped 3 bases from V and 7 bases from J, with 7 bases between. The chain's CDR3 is CASSFGGNSPLHF. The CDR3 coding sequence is TGTGCCAGCAGCTTCGGAGGGAATTCACCCCTCCACTTT.

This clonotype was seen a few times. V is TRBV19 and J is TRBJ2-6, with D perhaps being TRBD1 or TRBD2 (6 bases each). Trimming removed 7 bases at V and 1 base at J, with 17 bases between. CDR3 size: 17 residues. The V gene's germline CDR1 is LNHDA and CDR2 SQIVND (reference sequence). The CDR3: CASKEGGTLSGANVLTF. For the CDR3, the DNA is TGTGCCAGTAAAGAAGGCGGGACACTTTCTGGGGCCAACGTCCTGACTTTC.

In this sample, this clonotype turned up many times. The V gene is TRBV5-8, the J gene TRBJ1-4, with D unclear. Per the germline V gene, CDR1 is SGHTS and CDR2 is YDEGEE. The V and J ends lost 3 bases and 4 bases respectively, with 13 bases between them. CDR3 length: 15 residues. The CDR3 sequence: CASSSGRRSNEKLFF. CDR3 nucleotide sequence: TGTGCCAGCAGCTCCGGGCGAAGGAGTAATGAAAAACTGTTTTTT.

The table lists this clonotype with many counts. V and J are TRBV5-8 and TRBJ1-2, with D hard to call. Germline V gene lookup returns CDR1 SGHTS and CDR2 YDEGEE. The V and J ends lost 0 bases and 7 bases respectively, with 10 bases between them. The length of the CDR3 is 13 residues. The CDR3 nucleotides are TGTGCCAGCAGCTTGGAGGCCCGCGGTGGCTACACCTTC. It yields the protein CASSLEARGGYTF.

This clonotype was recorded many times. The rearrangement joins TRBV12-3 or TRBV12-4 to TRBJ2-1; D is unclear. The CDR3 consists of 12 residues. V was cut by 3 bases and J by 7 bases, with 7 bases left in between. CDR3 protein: CASSLSWNEQFF. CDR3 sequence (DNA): TGTGCCAGCAGTTTGTCCTGGAATGAGCAGTTCTTC.